This TCR beta chain was sequenced during a study of CXCR3-negative and CXCR3-positive naive CD8 T cells. Libraries were UMI-labeled 5' RACE TRB cDNA. TCRdb re-called the 5' RACE reads; every CDR3 protein appears as one record, without DNA. This sample's clone table lists around 26,000 distinct CDR3 sequences. Germline V gene lookup returns CDR1 SEHNR and CDR2 FQNEAQ (reference sequence). The CDR3 spans 13 residues. This clonotype originated in a human donor in good health. Some clones in this sample may be carry-over from other donors' samples. The rearrangement joins TRBV7-9 to TRBJ2-7. Sequencing was performed on naive CXCR3- CD8+ T cells from blood. Specified subset: CD45RO-CCR7+CD27+CD95- naive CD8+ T cells lacking CXCR3 (TNR3-). CDR3 in amino acids: CASSFPTEWEQYF.